The 22 T cell receptor beta chains below all came from one sample that was sequenced in a study of CD8+ T cells in alopecia areata. RNA was extracted and reverse transcribed into cDNA as the sequencing template. Measured with immunoSEQ multiplex PCR; TCRdb has only the in-frame clones, and not every one. Of under 150,000 clones listed, 82% are singletons. The treatment: oral pan-JAK inhibitor, 5-10 mg twice daily. This specimen was CD8+ T cells sorted from blood, taken at week 4, from a patient treated with tofacitinib. The receptors were sampled from a human donor with alopecia areata.

The rearrangement links TRBV6-1 to TRBJ2-7, with D tentatively TRBD1 (5 bases). The germline CDR1 and CDR2 sequences are MNHNS and SASEGT. This CDR3 is 14 amino acids long. The V end lost 2 bases, the J end lost 0 bases, and 8 bases lay between the germline ends. CDR3: CASSESGYSYEQYF. The CDR3 nucleotides are TGTGCCAGCAGTGAATCAGGGTACTCCTACGAGCAGTACTTC.

This chain links TRBV4-3 with TRBJ2-2; D may correspond to TRBD1 or TRBD2 (6 bases each). The germline V gene encodes CDR1 LGHNA and CDR2 YSLEER. Trimming pared 2 bases from V and 3 bases from J, leaving 7 bases between. CDR3 length: 14 residues. CDR3 bases: TGCGCCAGCAGCCAACGGGGGCACACCGGGGAGCTGTTTTTT. Its protein product is CASSQRGHTGELFF.

This clone was detected once. This chain uses TRBV29-1 with TRBJ1-1, with D unresolved. This CDR3 is 14 amino acids long. Trimming stripped 4 bases from V and 6 bases from J, with 18 bases between. Germline lookup yields CDR1 SQVTM and CDR2 ANQGSEA. The CDR3 region has the DNA TGCAGCGTTGTCCTCCCCGCCACAGTATCTGAAGCTTTCTTT. Its protein product is CSVVLPATVSEAFF.

The V gene is TRBV30, the J gene TRBJ2-5, with unresolved D. There are 13 residues in the CDR3. Germline lookup yields CDR1 GTSNPN and CDR2 SVGIG (reference sequence). V lost 0 bases and J lost 5, with 10 bases in between. DNA of the CDR3: TGTGCCTGGAGTGTTACGGCTGAGGAGACCCAGTACTTC. As protein: CAWSVTAEETQYF.

The V and J genes are TRBV28 and TRBJ2-7; no firm D call. The V gene lost 6 bases and the J gene lost 1 base, with 4 bases spanning the gap. The germline V gene has CDR1 MDHEN and CDR2 SYDVKM. This CDR3 has 11 amino acids. The CDR3 here is CASRRSYEQYF. The CDR3 DNA reads as TGTGCCAGCAGGAGATCCTACGAGCAGTACTTC.

The chain is built from TRBV29-1 and TRBJ2-1, with D uncertain. CDR1 and CDR2 from the germline V gene are SQVTM and ANQGSEA. The CDR3 runs 14 residues. V shed 6 bases and J shed 6 bases, with 18 bases lying between them. The CDR3 bases are TGCAGCGTGCCAGGAGAAAAGGATGGCAATGAGCAGTTCTTC. It codes for CSVPGEKDGNEQFF.

The V gene is TRBV15, the J gene TRBJ2-5; the D call may be TRBD1 or TRBD2 (5 bases each). The CDR3 covers 13 residues. Germline-derived CDR1 and CDR2 are LNHNV and YYDKDF (reference sequence). Trimming removed 5 bases from V and 5 bases from J, with 12 bases in between. The CDR3 nucleotides are TGTGCCACCAGCGGGACCCGACAGGAGACCCAGTACTTC. This codes for CATSGTRQETQYF.

The chain is built from TRBV6-5 and TRBJ2-1, with unresolved D. There are 13 residues in the CDR3. Germline V gene data show CDR1 as MNHEY and CDR2 as SVGAGI. Trimming stripped 1 base from V and 6 bases from J, with 7 bases between. Written as DNA, the CDR3 is TGTGCCAGCAGTTACTTACATGGCAATGAGCAGTTCTTC. Protein sequence: CASSYLHGNEQFF.

The chain recombines TRBV4-3 with TRBJ2-7, with 7 bases identical to TRBD1. The germline gives CDR1 LGHNA, CDR2 YSLEER. The CDR3 loop spans 15 amino acids. Germline trimming cut 5 bases from V and 3 bases from J; bases unmatched to any gene: 10. The CDR3 coding sequence is TGCGCCAGCAGCTACGATCCGGGACAGAGCTACGAGCAGTACTTC. This gives the protein CASSYDPGQSYEQYF.

The chain links TRBV4-3 to TRBJ2-7; D might be TRBD1 or TRBD2, each matching 5 bases. V was clipped by 0 bases and J by 4 bases, with 13 bases between them. CDR1 LGHNA and CDR2 YSLEER come from the germline V gene. The CDR3 spans 15 residues. This CDR3 is CASSQDFGTGYEQYF. The CDR3 region has the DNA TGCGCCAGCAGCCAAGATTTCGGGACGGGTTACGAGCAGTACTTC.

This chain joins TRBV10-3 and TRBJ2-3; D is perhaps TRBD2 (6 bases). CDR1 is ENHRY and CDR2 is SYGVKD in the germline V gene. The V gene lost 0 bases and the J gene lost 9 bases, with 13 bases spanning the gap. This CDR3 contains 14 residues. CDR3 DNA: TGTGCCATCAGTGAGTCGGCGGGGTATCTGACGCAGTATTTT. Protein product: CAISESAGYLTQYF.

This clone appeared a few times. The V gene is TRBV6-5, the J gene TRBJ2-1; D gene uncertain. The CDR3 contains 15 residues. V was trimmed by 2 bases and J by 0 bases, leaving 8 bases between them. Germline V gene sequence: CDR1 MNHEY, CDR2 SVGAGI. The CDR3: CASSYADLSYNEQFF. Written as DNA, the CDR3 is TGTGCCAGCAGTTACGCGGACCTCTCCTACAATGAGCAGTTCTTC.

In this sample, this clone turned up a few times. This sequence joins TRBV6-1 and TRBJ2-7; 11 nucleotides align to TRBD1. After removal of 6 bases from V and 2 bases from J, the junction contained 3 bases not matched to a gene. There are 14 residues in the CDR3. Germline CDR1 and CDR2: MNHNS and SASEGT. CDR3 sequence: CASSPGQGAYEQYF. DNA of the CDR3: TGTGCCAGCAGCCCGGGACAGGGGGCCTACGAGCAGTACTTC.

CDR3 DNA sequence: TGCGCCAGCAGCCAGGGGACTGGTATTTACGAGCAGTACTTC. It translates to CASSQGTGIYEQYF. The chain employs TRBV4-1 and TRBJ2-7; weak D call: TRBD2 (6 bases). Germline values: CDR1 MGHRA, CDR2 YSYEKL. V lost 3 bases and J 4 bases, leaving 13 bases between the germline ends. This CDR3 contains 14 residues.

Note on this clone: At one end the junction does not follow the germline gene, possibly because of a read error. CDR3: CASSSARLPRTLF. Written as DNA, the CDR3 is TGTGCCAGCAGCTCCGCTCGGCTCCCAAGAACGCTCTTC. The chain links TRBV7-9 to TRBJ2-1; D remains unclear. The CDR3 contains 13 residues. Germline V gene sequence: CDR1 SEHNR, CDR2 FQNEAQ (reference sequence).

This clone was detected only once. One junction end disagrees with the germline gene, perhaps due to a read error. Other DNA sequences of this sample code for an identical CDR3. This chain connects TRBV27 to TRBJ1-4, with D perhaps TRBD1 (6 bases). Germline V gene lookup returns CDR1 MNHEY and CDR2 SMNVEV (reference sequence). The CDR3 consists of 15 residues. The chain's CDR3 is CASSFAGAEYEKLFF. DNA for the CDR3: TGTGCCAGCAGTTTTGCGGGGGCGGAATACGAAAAGCTGTTTTTT.

The chain has TRBV19 and TRBJ2-2, with D tentatively TRBD1 or TRBD2 (6 bases each). CDR1 LNHDA and CDR2 SQIVND come from the germline V gene (reference sequence). The CDR3 spans 14 residues. V was trimmed by 7 bases and J by 5 bases, leaving 14 bases between them. CDR3 bases: TGTGCCAGTACCCCCCGGGGGACAACCGGGGAGCTGTTTTTT. Its translation is CASTPRGTTGELFF. Combining the CDR3 with reference TRBV19 and TRBJ2-2 gives the whole variable domain DGGITQSPKYLFRKEGQNVTLSCEQNLNHDAMYWYRQDPGQGLRLIYYSQIVNDFQKGDIAEGYSVSREKKESFPLTVTSAQKNPTAFYLCASTPRGTTGELFFGEGSRLTVL.

The chain carries TRBV7-6 and TRBJ1-6; D uncertain. The ends were cut back, 6 bases at V and 6 bases at J, with 6 bases in the middle. The CDR3 runs to 12 residues. The germline CDR1 and CDR2 sequences are SGHVS and FNYEAQ. CDR3 in DNA: TGTGCCAGCAGTTATCTTAATTCACCCCTCCACTTT. As protein: CASSYLNSPLHF.

This rearrangement joins TRBV13 to TRBJ2-7, with 9 nucleotides matching TRBD2. Losses at the gene ends were 5 bases for V and 1 base for J; bases not matched to a gene: 9. The length of the CDR3 is 16 residues. Germline CDR1 is PRHDT and CDR2 is FYEKMQ (reference sequence). CDR3 nucleotide sequence: TGTGCCAGCAGCCCCCAGACGGGACTAGCTTCCTACGAGCAGTACTTC. Protein sequence: CASSPQTGLASYEQYF.

The chain carries TRBV7-9 and TRBJ2-1, with D possibly being TRBD2 (6 bases). Germline CDR1 SEHNR, CDR2 FQNEAQ (reference sequence). The V gene lost 7 bases and the J gene lost 5 bases, with 12 bases spanning the gap. CDR3 length: 13 amino acids. CDR3 residues: CASIPREDNEQFF. The CDR3 DNA sequence: TGTGCCAGCATTCCCAGGGAGGACAATGAGCAGTTCTTC.

The chain recombines TRBV7-2 with TRBJ2-3, with D perhaps being TRBD1 or TRBD2 (6 bases each). The CDR3 extends over 15 amino acids. V was trimmed by 3 bases and J by 0 bases, leaving 10 bases between them. Germline V lookup: CDR1 SGHTA, CDR2 FQGNSA. As DNA, the CDR3 is TGTGCCAGCAGCTTCGAAGGGGGGAGCACAGATACGCAGTATTTT. Its translation is CASSFEGGSTDTQYF.

V and J are TRBV5-1 and TRBJ2-3; 7 nucleotides agree with TRBD2. Looked up from germline, CDR1 is SGHRS and CDR2 is YFSETQ. V lost 3 bases to trimming and J lost 6 bases; unmatched junction nucleotides: 13. The CDR3 totals 16 residues. The CDR3 sequence is CASSWEGLAAPDTQYF. Here the CDR3 DNA reads TGCGCCAGCAGCTGGGAGGGCCTAGCGGCACCGGATACGCAGTATTTT.